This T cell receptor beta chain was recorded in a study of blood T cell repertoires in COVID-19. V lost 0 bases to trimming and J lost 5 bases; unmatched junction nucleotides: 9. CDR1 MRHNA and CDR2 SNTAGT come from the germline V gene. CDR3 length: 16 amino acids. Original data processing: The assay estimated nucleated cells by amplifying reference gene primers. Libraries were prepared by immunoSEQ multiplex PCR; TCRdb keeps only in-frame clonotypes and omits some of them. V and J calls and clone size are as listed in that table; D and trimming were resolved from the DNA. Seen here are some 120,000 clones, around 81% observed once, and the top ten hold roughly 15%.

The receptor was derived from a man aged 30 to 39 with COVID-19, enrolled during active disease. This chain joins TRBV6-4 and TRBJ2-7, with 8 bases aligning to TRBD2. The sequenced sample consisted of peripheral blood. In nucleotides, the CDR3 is TGTGCCAGCAGTGACTCCGGGGGGGCCGCCCCCCACGAGCAGTACTTC. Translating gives CASSDSGGAAPHEQYF.